This TCR beta chain was identified during a study of vaccination and CD4 T cells after COVID-19. This clonotype has more than one count but fewer than ten. Its antigen is unidentified. An Oncomine TCR Beta short-read assay was used to sequence the DNA from cultured CD4+ T cells. TCRdb passed the PCR reads through MiXCR, listing each CDR3 protein once. The sample yields around 20,000 distinct CDR3 sequences, 40% to 45% seen once. Indicated treatment: approximately 9-day PBMC culture with coronavirus spike peptide pools or control peptides (ViraFEST assay). The V and J ends lost 6 bases and 2 bases respectively, with 11 bases between them. Looked up from germline, CDR1 is LNHDA and CDR2 is SQIVND (reference sequence). The CDR3 length is 15 residues.

This TCR derives from a human donor who received a COVID-19 vaccine. The chain joins TRBV19 to TRBJ1-6; D call uncertain. Source: CD4+ T cells from blood, cultured in vitro, taken before SARS-CoV-2 vaccination. Here the CDR3 reads CASSDSIAYNSPLHF. Written as DNA, the CDR3 is TGTGCCAGTAGCGACTCTATAGCCTATAATTCACCCCTCCACTTT.